This TCR beta chain was sequenced in a study of metastatic and nonmetastatic thyroid tumors. Turning to the study itself: Malignant thyroid and benign thyroid patients provided blood and tumor or nodule tissue whose repertoires were compared.

CDR1 is MNHEY, CDR2 SMNVEV, per germline (reference sequence). The ends lost 5 bases at V and 3 bases at J; junction bases unmatched: 13. There are 17 residues in the CDR3. Every patient was untreated before thyroid surgery. Per the authors' pipeline: The authors used CDR3 differences across clinicopathological groups to build a distant-metastasis classifier for papillary thyroid cancer. Via MiXCR, TCRdb re-called the PCR reads. The V and J calls and clone size come from TCRdb's table, not from the authors' own analysis. The repertoire holds some 86,000 clones, around 13% seen once, with 7% to 10% in the top ten.

The sequenced material came from tumor tissue. The V call is TRBV27, the J call TRBJ2-1, with 7 nucleotides matching TRBD2. The sequence derives from a female donor with papillary thyroid cancer or a benign thyroid nodule (not recorded which). Some clones in this sample may be carry-over from other donors' samples. CDR3 region: CASSPHFGRIFYNEQFF. For the CDR3, the DNA is TGTGCCAGCAGTCCCCATTTCGGGAGGATCTTCTACAATGAGCAGTTCTTC.